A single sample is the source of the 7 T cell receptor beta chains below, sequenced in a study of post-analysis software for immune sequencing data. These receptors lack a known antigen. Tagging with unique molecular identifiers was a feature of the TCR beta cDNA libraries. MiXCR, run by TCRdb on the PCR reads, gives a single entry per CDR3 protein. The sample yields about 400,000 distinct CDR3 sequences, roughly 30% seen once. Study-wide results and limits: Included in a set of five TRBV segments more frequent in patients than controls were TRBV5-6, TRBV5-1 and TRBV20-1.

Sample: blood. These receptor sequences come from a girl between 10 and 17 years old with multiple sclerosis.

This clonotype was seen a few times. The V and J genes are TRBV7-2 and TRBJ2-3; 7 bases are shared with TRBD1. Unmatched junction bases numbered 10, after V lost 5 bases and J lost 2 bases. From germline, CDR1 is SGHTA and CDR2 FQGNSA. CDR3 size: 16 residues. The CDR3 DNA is TGTGCCAGCAGCGGGAGACAGGGTAGGCCCACAGATACGCAGTATTTT. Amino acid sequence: CASSGRQGRPTDTQYF.

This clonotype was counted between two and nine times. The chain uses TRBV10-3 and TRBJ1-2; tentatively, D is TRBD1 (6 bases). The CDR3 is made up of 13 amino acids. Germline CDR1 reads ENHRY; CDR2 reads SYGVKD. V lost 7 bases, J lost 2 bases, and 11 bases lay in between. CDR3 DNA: TGTGCCATCATGGAGGGACACAACTATGGCTACACCTTC. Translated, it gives CAIMEGHNYGYTF.

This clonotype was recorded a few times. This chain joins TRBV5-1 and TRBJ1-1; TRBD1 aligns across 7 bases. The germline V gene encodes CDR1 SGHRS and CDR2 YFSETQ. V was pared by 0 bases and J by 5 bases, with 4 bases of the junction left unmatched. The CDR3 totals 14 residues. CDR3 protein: CASSLATGRTEAFF. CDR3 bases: TGCGCCAGCAGCTTGGCGACAGGGAGGACTGAAGCTTTCTTT.

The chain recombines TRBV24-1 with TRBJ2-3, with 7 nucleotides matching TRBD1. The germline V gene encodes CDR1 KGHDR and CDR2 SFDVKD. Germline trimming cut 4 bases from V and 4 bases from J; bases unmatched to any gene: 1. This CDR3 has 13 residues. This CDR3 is CATSEGTADTQYF. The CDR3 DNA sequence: TGTGCCACCAGTGAGGGGACAGCAGATACGCAGTATTTT.

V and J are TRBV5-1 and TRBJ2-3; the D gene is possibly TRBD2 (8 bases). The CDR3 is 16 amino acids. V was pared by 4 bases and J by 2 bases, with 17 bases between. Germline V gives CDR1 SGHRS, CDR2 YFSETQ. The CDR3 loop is CASSPIGRGPTDTQYF. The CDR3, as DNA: TGCGCCAGCAGCCCTATCGGGAGGGGGCCCACAGATACGCAGTATTTT.

The CDR3 DNA is TGCAGCGGGGAACTGAACACTGAAGCTTTCTTT. This codes for CSGELNTEAFF. This chain uses TRBV29-1 with TRBJ1-1; D gene unclear. The germline gives CDR1 SQVTM, CDR2 ANQGSEA. Trimming cost V 7 bases and J 0 bases, with 6 bases left between them. The CDR3 totals 11 residues.

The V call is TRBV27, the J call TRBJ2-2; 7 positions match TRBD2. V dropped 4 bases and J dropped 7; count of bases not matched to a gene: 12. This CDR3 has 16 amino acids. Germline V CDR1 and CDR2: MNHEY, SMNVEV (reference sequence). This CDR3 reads CASSYSWGGKVGELFF. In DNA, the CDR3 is TGTGCCAGCAGTTATAGTTGGGGAGGGAAGGTCGGGGAGCTGTTTTTT.